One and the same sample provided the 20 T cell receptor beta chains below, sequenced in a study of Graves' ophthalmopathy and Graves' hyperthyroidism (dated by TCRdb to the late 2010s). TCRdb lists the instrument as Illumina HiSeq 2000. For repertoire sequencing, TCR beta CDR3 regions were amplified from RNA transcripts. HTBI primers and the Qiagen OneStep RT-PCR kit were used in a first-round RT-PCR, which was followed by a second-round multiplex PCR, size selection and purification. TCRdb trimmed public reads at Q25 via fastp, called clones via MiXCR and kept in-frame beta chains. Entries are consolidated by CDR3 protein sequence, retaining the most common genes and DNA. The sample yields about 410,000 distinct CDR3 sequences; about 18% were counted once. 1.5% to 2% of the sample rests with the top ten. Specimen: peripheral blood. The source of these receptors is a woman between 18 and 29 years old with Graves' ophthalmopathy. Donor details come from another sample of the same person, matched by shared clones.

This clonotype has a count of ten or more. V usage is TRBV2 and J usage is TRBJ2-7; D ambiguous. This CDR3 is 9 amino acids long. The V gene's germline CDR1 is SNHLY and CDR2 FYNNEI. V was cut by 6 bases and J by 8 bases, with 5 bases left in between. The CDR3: CASSGQQYF. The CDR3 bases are TGTGCCAGCAGCGGACAGCAGTACTTC.

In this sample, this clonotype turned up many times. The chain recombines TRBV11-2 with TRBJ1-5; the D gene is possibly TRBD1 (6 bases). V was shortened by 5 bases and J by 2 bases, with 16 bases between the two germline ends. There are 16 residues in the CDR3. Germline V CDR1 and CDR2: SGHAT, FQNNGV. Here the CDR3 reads CASSLSVGARNQPQHF. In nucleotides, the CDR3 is TGTGCCAGCAGCCTGTCGGTGGGGGCTCGCAATCAGCCCCAGCATTTT.

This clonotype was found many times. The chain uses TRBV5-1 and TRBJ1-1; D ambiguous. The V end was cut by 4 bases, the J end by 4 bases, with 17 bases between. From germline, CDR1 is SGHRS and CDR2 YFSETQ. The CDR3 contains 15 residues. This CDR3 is CASSRGIGVATEAFF. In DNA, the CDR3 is TGCGCCAGCAGCCGCGGTATTGGGGTGGCCACTGAAGCTTTCTTT.

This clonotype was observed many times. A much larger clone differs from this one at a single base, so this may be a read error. The chain's CDR3 is CASSLGPDPNTEAFF. CDR3 nucleotides: TGTGCCAGCAGCTTAGGGCCAGACCCGAACACTGAAGCTTTCTTT. The chain recombines TRBV5-4 with TRBJ1-1; unclear D gene. Germline V CDR1 and CDR2: SGHNT, YYREEE (reference sequence). The V end lost 2 bases, the J end lost 1 base, and 12 bases lay between the germline ends. The CDR3 runs to 15 residues. The full variable domain, with the rest looked up from reference TRBV5-4 and TRBJ1-1, is ETGVTQSPTHLIKTRGQQVTLRCSSQSGHNTVSWYQQALGQGPQFIFQYYREEENGRGNFPPRFSGLQFPNYSSELNVNALELDDSALYLCASSLGPDPNTEAFFGQGTRLTVV.

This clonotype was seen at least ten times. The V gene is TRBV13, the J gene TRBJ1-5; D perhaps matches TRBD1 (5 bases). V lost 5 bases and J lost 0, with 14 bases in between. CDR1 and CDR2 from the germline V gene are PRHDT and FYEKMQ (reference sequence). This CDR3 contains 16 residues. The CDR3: CASSERGQYSNQPQHF. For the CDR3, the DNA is TGTGCCAGCAGCGAGAGGGGCCAGTATAGCAATCAGCCCCAGCATTTT. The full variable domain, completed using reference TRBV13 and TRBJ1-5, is AAGVIQSPRHLIKEKRETATLKCYPIPRHDTVYWYQQGPGQDPQFLISFYEKMQSDKGSIPDRFSAQQFSDYHSELNMSSLELGDSALYFCASSERGQYSNQPQHFGDGTRLSIL.

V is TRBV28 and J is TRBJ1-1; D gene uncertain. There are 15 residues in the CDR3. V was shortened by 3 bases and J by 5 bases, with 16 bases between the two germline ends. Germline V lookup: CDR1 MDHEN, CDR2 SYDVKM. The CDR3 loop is CASSFGPDPRTEAFF. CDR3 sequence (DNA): TGTGCCAGCAGTTTTGGACCGGATCCTAGGACTGAAGCTTTCTTT.

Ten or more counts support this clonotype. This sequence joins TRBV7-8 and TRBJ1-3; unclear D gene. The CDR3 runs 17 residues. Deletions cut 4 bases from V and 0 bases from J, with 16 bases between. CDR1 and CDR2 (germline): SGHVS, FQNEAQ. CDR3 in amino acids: CASSSSDMGFSGNTIYF. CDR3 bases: TGTGCCAGCAGCTCGTCCGACATGGGATTCTCTGGAAACACCATATATTTT.

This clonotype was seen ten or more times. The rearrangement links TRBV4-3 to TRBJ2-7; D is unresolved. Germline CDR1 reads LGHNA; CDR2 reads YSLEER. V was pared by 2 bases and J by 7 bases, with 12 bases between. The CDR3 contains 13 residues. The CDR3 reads CASSQSGAREQYF. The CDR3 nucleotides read TGCGCCAGCAGCCAATCCGGAGCTCGGGAGCAGTACTTC.

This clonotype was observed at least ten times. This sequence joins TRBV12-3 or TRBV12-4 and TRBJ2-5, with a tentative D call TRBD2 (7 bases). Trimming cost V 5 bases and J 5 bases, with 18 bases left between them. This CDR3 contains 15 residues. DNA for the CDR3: TGTGCCAGCAGTACCTTAGGGGGGGCAAGCGAGACCCAGTACTTC. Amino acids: CASSTLGGASETQYF.

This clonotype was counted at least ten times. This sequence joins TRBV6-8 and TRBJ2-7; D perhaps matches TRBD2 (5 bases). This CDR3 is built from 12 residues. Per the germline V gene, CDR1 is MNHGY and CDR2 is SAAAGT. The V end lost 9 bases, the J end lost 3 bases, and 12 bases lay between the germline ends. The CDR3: CARRSGYYEQYF. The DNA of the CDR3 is TGTGCCAGGAGAAGCGGTTACTACGAGCAGTACTTC.

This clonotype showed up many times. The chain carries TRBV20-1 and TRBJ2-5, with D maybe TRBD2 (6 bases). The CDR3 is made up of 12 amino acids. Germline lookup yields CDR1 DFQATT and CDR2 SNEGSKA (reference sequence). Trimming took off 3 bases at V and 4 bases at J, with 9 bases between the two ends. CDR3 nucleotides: TGCAGTGCTAGTGGGAGGAGAGAGACCCAGTACTTC. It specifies CSASGRRETQYF.

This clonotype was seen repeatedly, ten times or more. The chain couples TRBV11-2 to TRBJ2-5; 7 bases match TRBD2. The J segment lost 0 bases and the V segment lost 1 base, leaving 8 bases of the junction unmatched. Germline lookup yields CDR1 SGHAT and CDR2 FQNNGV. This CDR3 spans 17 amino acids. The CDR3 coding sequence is TGTGCCAGCAGCTTAGTTCGGCTAGCGGTGTACCAAGAGACCCAGTACTTC. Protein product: CASSLVRLAVYQETQYF.

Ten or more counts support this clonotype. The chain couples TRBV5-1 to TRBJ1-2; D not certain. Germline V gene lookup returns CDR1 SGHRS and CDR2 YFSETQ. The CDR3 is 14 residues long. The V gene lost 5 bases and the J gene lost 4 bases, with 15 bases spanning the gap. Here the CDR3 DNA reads TGCGCCAGCAGGCGTACGGAGACCCTCTATGGCTACACCTTC. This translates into CASRRTETLYGYTF.

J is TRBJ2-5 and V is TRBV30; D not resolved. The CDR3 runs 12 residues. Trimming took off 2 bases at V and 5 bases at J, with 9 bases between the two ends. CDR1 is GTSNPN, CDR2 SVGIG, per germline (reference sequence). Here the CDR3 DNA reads TGTGCCTGGAGTCGAGTAAGGGAGACCCAGTACTTC. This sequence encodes CAWSRVRETQYF. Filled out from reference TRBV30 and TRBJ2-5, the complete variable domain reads SQTIHQWPATLVQPVGSPLSLECTVEGTSNPNLYWYRQAAGRGLQLLFYSVGIGQISSEVPQNLSASRPQDRQFILSSKKLLLSDSGFYLCAWSRVRETQYFGPGTRLLVL.

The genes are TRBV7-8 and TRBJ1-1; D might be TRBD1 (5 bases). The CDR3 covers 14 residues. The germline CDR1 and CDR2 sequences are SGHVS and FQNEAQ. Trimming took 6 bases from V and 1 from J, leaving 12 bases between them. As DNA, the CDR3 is TGTGCCAGCAGTATTCCGGGGGGGAACACTGAAGCTTTCTTT. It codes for CASSIPGGNTEAFF. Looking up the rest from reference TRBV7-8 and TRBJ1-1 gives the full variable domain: GAGVSQSPRYKVAKRGQDVALRCDPISGHVSLFWYQQALGQGPEFLTYFQNEAQLDKSGLPSDRFFAERPEGSVSTLKIQRTQQEDSAVYLCASSIPGGNTEAFFGQGTRLTVV.

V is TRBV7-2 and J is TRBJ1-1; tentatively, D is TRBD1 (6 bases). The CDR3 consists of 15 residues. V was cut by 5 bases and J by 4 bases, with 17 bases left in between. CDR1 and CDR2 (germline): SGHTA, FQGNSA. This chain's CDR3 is CASSLGQPWATEAFF. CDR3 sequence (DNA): TGTGCCAGCAGCCTTGGACAGCCTTGGGCCACTGAAGCTTTCTTT.

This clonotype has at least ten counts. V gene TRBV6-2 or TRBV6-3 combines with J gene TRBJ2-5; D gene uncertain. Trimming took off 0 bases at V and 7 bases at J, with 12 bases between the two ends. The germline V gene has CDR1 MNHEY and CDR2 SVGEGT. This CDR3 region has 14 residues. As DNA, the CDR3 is TGTGCCAGCAGTTACTCCCAGGTTTCGGGGACCCAGTACTTC. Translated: CASSYSQVSGTQYF.

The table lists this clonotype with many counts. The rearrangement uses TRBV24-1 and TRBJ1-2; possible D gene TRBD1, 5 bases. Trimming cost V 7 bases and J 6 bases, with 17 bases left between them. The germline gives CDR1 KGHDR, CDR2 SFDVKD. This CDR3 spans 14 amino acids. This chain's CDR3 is CATRGGGLGHGYTF. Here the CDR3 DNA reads TGTGCCACCAGGGGGGGTGGCTTAGGCCATGGCTACACCTTC.

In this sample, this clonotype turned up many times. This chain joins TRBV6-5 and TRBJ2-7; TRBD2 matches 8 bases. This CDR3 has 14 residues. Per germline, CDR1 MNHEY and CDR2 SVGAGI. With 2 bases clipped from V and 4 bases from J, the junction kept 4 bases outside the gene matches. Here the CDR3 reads CASSYERESYEQYF. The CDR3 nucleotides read TGTGCCAGCAGTTACGAGCGGGAGTCGTACGAGCAGTACTTC.

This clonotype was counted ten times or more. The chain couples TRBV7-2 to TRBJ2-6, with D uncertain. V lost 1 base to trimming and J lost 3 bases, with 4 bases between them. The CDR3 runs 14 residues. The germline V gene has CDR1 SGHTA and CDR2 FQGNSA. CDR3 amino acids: CASSLGNGANVLTF. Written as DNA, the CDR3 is TGTGCCAGCAGCTTAGGAAATGGGGCCAACGTCCTGACTTTC.